This paragraph reports one T cell receptor (beta chain). Its cognate antigen is unknown. This record belongs to a study of T cell responses to AZD1222 COVID-19 vaccine. The germline gives CDR1 MDHEN, CDR2 SYDVKM. The CDR3 totals 15 residues. Trimming stripped 4 bases from V and 7 bases from J, with 14 bases between. Method: immunoSEQ multiplex PCR; TCRdb's copy keeps in-frame clones and lacks some. The sample lists approximately 99,000 clones, roughly nine tenths seen once, with roughly 3% in the top ten. General observations from the study: No repertoire was sampled before or during the peak T cell response, only after it. White British ancestry dominated among donors, who included more females, and clonal diversity was possibly underestimated. A rise in Spike-specific TCR breadth and depth followed two AZD1222 doses.

The receptor's source is an adult in good health. V is TRBV28 and J is TRBJ1-6; weak D call: TRBD1 (5 bases). The sample in question was peripheral blood, obtained on day 0 of MenACWY control vaccination. In DNA, the CDR3 is TGTGCCAGCAGTTCCGAAAGGGGTTACAATTCACCCCTCCACTTT. It translates to CASSSERGYNSPLHF. The full variable domain, rest sourced from reference TRBV28 and TRBJ1-6, is DVKVTQSSRYLVKRTGEKVFLECVQDMDHENMFWYRQDPGLGLRLIYFSYDVKMKEKGDIPEGYSVSREKKERFSLILESASTNQTSMYLCASSSERGYNSPLHFGNGTRLTVT.